The sequence of this TCR beta chain was determined in a study of CXCR3-negative and CXCR3-positive naive CD8 T cells. Across the whole study: Overall TRB read output was around 130 million, and each library contained about 1.5 +/- 0.3 million reads.

Broader study findings: For CXCR3-positive naive cells, TRB CDR3s were more hydrophobic than those of CXCR3-negative naive cells. Comparison of naive subsets found surface CD5 to be comparable, and TCR strength was inferred on the basis of TRB CDR3 properties.

Regarding this clonotype: Its target is unknown.

UMI-labeled 5' RACE yielded the TRB cDNA libraries. Reprocessing the 5' RACE reads, TCRdb reports a single entry for every CDR3 protein and omits DNA. There are some 140,000 distinct CDR3 sequences in the sample, with approximately 0.5% held by the top ten. The clonotype comes from a human donor in good health. Some clones in this sample may be carry-over from other donors' samples. The sequenced sample consisted of naive CXCR3+ CD8+ T cells from blood. Subset in this sample: CD45RO-CCR7+CD27+CD95- naive CD8+ T cells expressing CXCR3 (TNR3+).

CDR3 amino acids: CASSVGGGATEAFF. V gene TRBV10-2 combines with J gene TRBJ1-1. From germline, CDR1 is WSHSY and CDR2 SAAADI. This CDR3 is 14 amino acids long.